This TCR beta chain was sequenced for a study of T cell responses to AZD1222 COVID-19 vaccine. Regarding the study as a whole: Recipients of AZD1222 seropositive at baseline numbered only 5 to 7. Clonal diversity may have been underestimated, and the donors were mostly white British, with more females than males. An increase in Spike-specific TCR breadth and depth was observed after two AZD1222 doses.

Repertoires were generated with immunoSEQ multiplex PCR, while TCRdb's copy carries only in-frame clones and drops some. The table includes just under 85,000 clones, roughly nine tenths detected once. In regard to this clone: Its antigen is undetermined.

The CDR3 is 15 residues long. CDR1 is ENHRY, CDR2 SYGVKD, per germline. Deletions cut 2 bases from V and 5 bases from J, with 10 bases between. The sequencing here drew on peripheral blood, taken on day 0 of AZD1222 vaccination. The TCR sequence derives from an adult in good health. The chain carries TRBV10-3 and TRBJ1-6; D is perhaps TRBD1 (6 bases). CDR3 region: CAISEGQTNNSPLHF. The CDR3 DNA sequence: TGTGCCATCAGTGAGGGACAGACCAATAATTCACCCCTCCACTTT.